The entry below gives a single TCR beta chain sequence along with its context. It lacks a known antigen. Per-base quality was not reported, and no clone a single base away is much larger than it. Sequences KGHSH (CDR1) and LQKENI (CDR2) are obtained from the germline V gene. The CDR3 runs 15 residues from the cysteine to the phenylalanine. The sequence is cut down to CDR3 DNA, 45 bases in frame from base 1. At the junction V is shortened by 1 base and J by 0 bases, with 9 bases in between. The immunoSEQ Assay, a bias-controlled multiplex PCR, was used to amplify TCRbeta CDR3 regions from genomic DNA. For the original study's pipeline: Within the assay, amplification of reference gene primers was used to estimate how many nucleated cells each sample contained. To quantify the absolute abundance of each unique TCRbeta CDR3 rearrangement, sequence reads were collapsed and filtered. For each sample, productive Simpson clonality was calculated by taking the square root of Simpson's diversity index across productive rearrangements. Imported from immuneACCESS, the table was reduced by TCRdb to in-frame sequences with V and J called. These copies leave out some clones; in studies compared against another copy, an unresolved V gene accounts for under half, and the cause of the remainder is not known. V, J and clone size are taken as reported in that table, and D and trimming were inferred from the DNA itself. This sample holds about 260,000 clones; less than 90% were observed only once. The ten largest clones take up roughly 3.9% of the sample.

The sample originates from a study of blood T cell repertoires in COVID-19 (dated by TCRdb to 2020 to 2022). In the study overall: Collaborator samples came from the United States, Italy and Spain and covered acute and convalescent phases of COVID-19. The prospective study material was composed of cDNA or gDNA derived from T cells, B-cell-depleted T cells, or PBMCs. Subjects who had been exposed to COVID-19, were actively infected with it, or had recovered from it provided the deeply sampled blood TCRbeta repertoires that made up the dataset. The repertoires were released in a freely available public database intended as a resource for research on the immune response to SARS-CoV-2. The samples were drawn from the first 160 participants of the ongoing ImmuneRACE study and from 1,254 subjects provided by 6 global collaborators. The sample metadata nearly always contained a de-identified subject ID, COVID-19 status, age in years and sex. Where available, HLA class I and class II types were taken from metadata supplied by the sample provider and were not determined by assay-based typing.

Samples from volunteer blood donors who had recovered from COVID-19 were contributed by a second Seattle source. Collaborating institutions collected whole blood in K2EDTA tubes following their own protocols. For TCRbeta analysis, collaborators shipped samples as frozen whole blood, isolated PBMCs, or DNA extracted from either of those sample types. What the research found in general, with its limitations: Clinical and demographic metadata were provided uncurated, with the amount varying by source and participant.

The chain joins TRBV18 to TRBJ1-1; confidence is insufficient to name the D gene. Sequencing was performed on peripheral blood. The receptor's source is a man in his sixties who had recovered from COVID-19. CDR3 reads: CASSPRMELNTEAFF. In nucleotide form, the sequence is TGTGCCAGCTCACCACGTATGGAGCTGAACACTGAAGCTTTCTTT.